This is a list of T cell receptor beta chains from one sample in a study of regulatory T cells in long-lasting Graves disease. TCRdb re-called the multiplex PCR reads with MiXCR, one entry per CDR3 protein. The table includes more than 300,000 distinct CDR3 sequences, approximately 25% detected once. The sequenced sample was peripheral blood mononuclear cells (PBMCs), obtained when the disease was refractory, from a patient treated with antithyroid drugs. The receptors here all came from a middle-aged woman with Graves disease. Both conserved end residues are part of each CDR3. The D gene is left open where the match is weak. Some rows have no size entry. The others give once, few or many, or a class for an expanded clone.

j_gene: TRBJ2-5; d_gene: TRBD1; v_gene: TRBV27; abundance: few; CDR3aa: CASSNRGRYQETQYF; CDR3nt: TGTGCCAGCAGTAACAGGGGGCGGTACCAAGAGACCCAGTACTTC
j_gene: TRBJ2-1; d_gene: TRBD2; v_gene: TRBV9; abundance: .; CDR3aa: CASSPGLAGGSTQFF; CDR3nt: TGTGCCAGCAGCCCGGGACTAGCGGGAGGATCTACGCAGTTCTTC
j_gene: TRBJ2-5; d_gene: TRBD1; v_gene: TRBV6-1; abundance: .; CDR3aa: CASSDRRQGAKKTQYF; CDR3nt: TGTGCCAGCAGTGACCGCCGACAGGGGGCAAAAAAGACCCAGTACTTC
j_gene: TRBJ1-2; d_gene: TRBD1; v_gene: TRBV19; abundance: .; CDR3aa: CASAGSGTAYYYGYTF; CDR3nt: TGTGCCAGTGCAGGGTCCGGGACAGCGTATTACTATGGCTACACCTTC
j_gene: TRBJ2-7; d_gene: TRBD1; v_gene: TRBV6-1; abundance: few; CDR3aa: CASRQVDRAYEQYF; CDR3nt: TGTGCCAGCAGACAAGTCGACAGGGCCTACGAGCAGTACTTC
j_gene: TRBJ2-7; d_gene: .; v_gene: TRBV12-3/TRBV12-4; abundance: many; CDR3aa: CASSASRGEQYF; CDR3nt: TGTGCCAGCAGTGCCTCAAGAGGGGAGCAGTACTTC
j_gene: TRBJ2-5; d_gene: .; v_gene: TRBV5-1; abundance: .; CDR3aa: CASSLSGGLQETQYF; CDR3nt: TGCGCCAGCAGCCTTAGTGGAGGCCTCCAAGAGACCCAGTACTTC
j_gene: TRBJ2-1; d_gene: TRBD2; v_gene: TRBV12-3/TRBV12-4; abundance: .; CDR3aa: CASGITSGTYNEQFF; CDR3nt: TGTGCCAGCGGGATAACTAGCGGGACCTACAATGAGCAGTTCTTC
j_gene: TRBJ2-2; d_gene: TRBD1; v_gene: TRBV24-1; abundance: .; CDR3aa: CATSDRDRGKTGELFF; CDR3nt: TGTGCCACCAGTGATCGGGACAGGGGGAAGACCGGGGAGCTGTTTTTT
j_gene: TRBJ2-7; d_gene: TRBD2; v_gene: TRBV28; abundance: many; CDR3aa: CASSSTSGKWYEQYF; CDR3nt: TGTGCCAGCAGCTCGACTAGCGGGAAGTGGTACGAGCAGTACTTC
j_gene: TRBJ2-7; d_gene: .; v_gene: TRBV5-1; abundance: .; CDR3aa: CASSLVPGKASYEQYF; CDR3nt: TGCGCCAGCAGCTTGGTTCCAGGGAAGGCCTCCTACGAGCAGTACTTC
j_gene: TRBJ2-7; d_gene: TRBD2; v_gene: TRBV6-2/TRBV6-3; abundance: many; CDR3aa: CASSYSRGAGVSYEQYF; CDR3nt: TGTGCCAGCAGTTACTCGAGAGGAGCGGGAGTTTCCTACGAGCAGTACTTC
j_gene: TRBJ1-5; d_gene: .; v_gene: TRBV20-1; abundance: once; CDR3aa: CSARPIGNQPQHF; CDR3nt: TGCAGTGCTAGACCCATTGGCAATCAGCCCCAGCATTTT
j_gene: TRBJ1-1; d_gene: .; v_gene: TRBV12-3/TRBV12-4; abundance: many; CDR3aa: CASSLWQGTEAFF; CDR3nt: TGTGCCAGCAGTTTGTGGCAGGGCACTGAAGCTTTCTTT
j_gene: TRBJ1-5; d_gene: TRBD1; v_gene: TRBV19; abundance: .; CDR3aa: CASSRQGVQPQHF; CDR3nt: TGTGCCAGTAGCCGACAGGGGGTTCAGCCCCAGCATTTT
j_gene: TRBJ2-2; d_gene: TRBD2; v_gene: TRBV30; abundance: .; CDR3aa: CAWVSGSGRGELFF; CDR3nt: TGTGCCTGGGTTAGCGGGAGTGGGAGAGGGGAGCTGTTTTTT